Each of the 6 T cell receptor beta chains below was sequenced from the same sample in a study of cytomegalovirus exposure and HLA in healthy donors. The PCR contained 60 Vbeta and 13 Jbeta primers. Method: immunoSEQ multiplex PCR; TCRdb's copy keeps in-frame clones and lacks some. The repertoire holds 150,000 to 200,000 clones, roughly 85% seen once, with 6.3% in the top ten. What was sequenced was PBMCs. All receptors come from a middle-aged man in good health and CMV-seropositive.

V is TRBV29-1 and J is TRBJ2-3; 7 bases are shared with TRBD2. V dropped 4 bases and J dropped 6; count of bases not matched to a gene: 10. Germline assignment: CDR1 SQVTM and CDR2 ANQGSEA. The CDR3 sequence is 14 residues long. The CDR3 loop is CSVGPAGRKDTQYF. The CDR3 DNA is TGCAGCGTTGGCCCAGCGGGAAGGAAGGATACGCAGTATTTT.

The V call is TRBV25-1, the J call TRBJ2-1; D may be TRBD2 (6 bases). Trimming removed 1 base from V and 0 bases from J, with 10 bases in between. The germline CDR1 and CDR2 sequences are MGHDK and SYGVNS. The CDR3 length is 16 residues. CDR3 loop: CASSEWDSNSYNEQFF. For the CDR3, the DNA is TGTGCCAGCAGTGAATGGGACTCAAACTCCTACAATGAGCAGTTCTTC.

The rearrangement links TRBV7-9 to TRBJ1-6; 8 bases fit TRBD1. CDR1 and CDR2 (germline): SEHNR, FQNEAQ (reference sequence). V shed 3 bases and J 6 bases; nucleotides not matched to a gene: 4. The CDR3 contains 15 residues. CDR3 sequence: CASSLRGQANSPLHF. In nucleotides, the CDR3 is TGTGCCAGCAGCTTGAGGGGACAGGCTAATTCACCCCTCCACTTT.

This chain joins TRBV4-1 and TRBJ2-2; 7 positions agree with TRBD2. V shed 0 bases, J shed 5 bases, and the junction held 9 bases outside the gene matches. This CDR3 is built from 17 residues. The germline V gene has CDR1 MGHRA and CDR2 YSYEKL. The CDR3 protein is CASSQDRSGTGTGELFF. The CDR3, as DNA: TGCGCCAGCAGCCAAGATCGGAGCGGGACGGGTACCGGGGAGCTGTTTTTT.

The chain recombines TRBV11-2 with TRBJ2-3, with 12 bases aligning to TRBD2. The CDR3 contains 16 residues. Trimming removed 5 bases from V and 4 bases from J; junction bases left unmatched: 7. Germline CDR1 is SGHAT and CDR2 is FQNNGV. The chain's CDR3 is CASSHALAGGADTQYF. CDR3 nucleotide sequence: TGTGCCAGCAGCCACGCGCTAGCGGGGGGGGCAGATACGCAGTATTTT. Variable domain in full (rest from reference TRBV11-2 and TRBJ2-3): EAGVAQSPRYKIIEKRQSVAFWCNPISGHATLYWYQQILGQGPKLLIQFQNNGVVDDSQLPKDRFSAERLKGVDSTLKIQPAKLEDSAVYLCASSHALAGGADTQYFGPGTRLTVL.

J is TRBJ2-7 and V is TRBV7-9; the match to TRBD1 covers 11 bases. This CDR3 has 17 amino acids. CDR1 and CDR2 (germline): SEHNR, FQNEAQ (reference sequence). The trim removed 5 bases at V and 3 bases at J, leaving 12 bases unmatched. CDR3 DNA sequence: TGTGCCAGCAGCGGTAAATCGGACAGGGGGCTAAACTACGAGCAGTACTTC. Protein sequence: CASSGKSDRGLNYEQYF.